The subject of this entry is one T cell receptor (beta chain). Its antigen is not identified. Germline-derived CDR1 and CDR2 are MNHNY and SVGAGI (reference sequence). V was shortened by 3 bases and J by 10 bases, with 10 bases between the two germline ends. This CDR3 contains 12 residues. Unique molecular identifiers were present in the TCR beta cDNA libraries. cDNA molecules numbering roughly 0.5 million came from about 1 to 10 million T cells. TCRdb re-called the PCR reads through MiXCR, storing one row per CDR3 protein. The table records about 380,000 distinct CDR3 sequences, about a third of them present only once. These data belong to a study of post-analysis software for immune sequencing data. Across the whole study: In terms of disease course, relapsing-remitting, secondary progressive and progressive-relapsing multiple sclerosis were included.

Regarding the study as a whole: Samples from a shared batch, those prepared together, strongly co-clustered by F measure. Compared against controls, patients with multiple sclerosis displayed significantly lower normalized Chao1 diversity. With TRBV5-6, TRBV5-1 and TRBV20-1 included, five TRBV segments were more frequent in patients than in controls.

The chain joins TRBV6-6 to TRBJ2-1, with D tentatively TRBD2 (5 bases). Sequencing was performed on blood. The receptor's source is a girl aged 10 to 17 with multiple sclerosis. CDR3 in DNA: TGTGCCAGCAGTTATCGGGGTGGAGAGCAGTTCTTC. Translating it yields CASSYRGGEQFF.